The 30 T cell receptor beta chains given below trace back to one sample, sequenced in a study of T-cell memory formation after mild COVID-19. One entry per CDR3 protein results from TCRdb running MiXCR on the 5' RACE reads. The data show around 400,000 distinct CDR3 sequences, 20% to 25% seen once. Source material: PBMCs or a T cell subset sorted from them (not recorded which). The source is an adult woman who had mild COVID-19 (a few samples of this study predate the infection). Cell type and time point are not known.

Many counts were recorded for this clonotype. J is TRBJ1-2 and V is TRBV29-1; D ambiguous. Germline V gene sequence: CDR1 SQVTM, CDR2 ANQGSEA. V lost 4 bases and J lost 2, with 8 bases in between. The CDR3 covers 12 residues. CDR3 region: CSVVSANYGYTF. DNA of the CDR3: TGCAGCGTTGTGTCAGCAAACTATGGCTACACCTTC.

V and J are TRBV20-1 and TRBJ1-1; 10 bases map to TRBD1. Germline V gene data show CDR1 as DFQATT and CDR2 as SNEGSKA (reference sequence). The CDR3 loop spans 13 amino acids. With V trimmed by 5 bases and J by 1 base, 1 base remained unmatched. CDR3: CSADRGPNTEAFF. CDR3 bases: TGCAGTGCTGACAGGGGGCCGAACACTGAAGCTTTCTTT.

V usage is TRBV6-5 and J usage is TRBJ2-5, with unresolved D. Trimming took 10 bases from V and 5 from J, leaving 8 bases between them. This CDR3 spans 10 amino acids. Germline-derived CDR1 and CDR2 are MNHEY and SVGAGI. The CDR3: CATVYETQYF. CDR3 sequence (DNA): TGTGCCACCGTTTACGAGACCCAGTACTTC.

There are a few counts of this clonotype. The rearrangement links TRBV4-2 to TRBJ2-3, with 10 bases aligning to TRBD2. The CDR3 spans 16 residues. Germline V CDR1 and CDR2: LGHNA, YNFKEQ. Trimming at V came to 4 bases and at J to 2 bases, leaving 6 bases not matched to a gene. For the CDR3, the DNA is TGTGCCAGCAGCCCGGCTAGCGGGAGCTCCACAGATACGCAGTATTTT. It translates to CASSPASGSSTDTQYF.

The J gene is TRBJ2-7, the V gene TRBV2; 11 bases fit TRBD1. Germline CDR1 reads SNHLY; CDR2 reads FYNNEI. V dropped 6 bases and J dropped 2; count of bases not matched to a gene: 6. CDR3 length: 15 residues. Here the CDR3 DNA reads TGTGCCAGCAGCATTGGACAGGGGGCACCCTACGAGCAGTACTTC. Translation: CASSIGQGAPYEQYF. Complete variable domain (other parts from reference TRBV2 and TRBJ2-7): EPEVTQTPSHQVTQMGQEVILRCVPISNHLYFYWYRQILGQKVEFLVSFYNNEISEKSEIFDDQFSVERPDGSNFTLKIRSTKLEDSAMYFCASSIGQGAPYEQYFGPGTRLTVT.

This clonotype was seen a few times. The chain joins TRBV27 to TRBJ1-2, with D uncertain. The germline V gene encodes CDR1 MNHEY and CDR2 SMNVEV (reference sequence). The ends were cut back, 6 bases at V and 2 bases at J, with 16 bases in the middle. This CDR3 spans 15 amino acids. CDR3 nucleotide sequence: TGTGCCAGCAGATCAACCAGACTCTCAAACTATGGCTACACCTTC. This encodes CASRSTRLSNYGYTF.

V is TRBV7-2 and J is TRBJ1-1, with D possibly being TRBD1 (6 bases). Germline V CDR1 and CDR2: SGHTA, FQGNSA. CDR3 length equals 16 residues. V shed 7 bases and J shed 7 bases, with 25 bases lying between them. CDR3 bases: TGTGCCAGCAATGTTAGGTCCGGAGCAGTCAGGGGTGAAGCTTTCTTT. It encodes CASNVRSGAVRGEAFF.

The chain combines TRBV7-9 with TRBJ1-2, with 9 bases that match TRBD1. This CDR3 has 15 residues. Trimming cost V 1 base and J 2 bases; bases outside gene matches: 2. Germline CDR1 SEHNR, CDR2 FQNEAQ (reference sequence). CDR3 in amino acids: CASSLVGTGNYGYTF. The CDR3 DNA follows: TGTGCCAGCAGCTTAGTGGGGACAGGGAACTATGGCTACACCTTC.

CDR3 sequence: CASSDRKRGSPLHF. The CDR3 DNA follows: TGTGCCAGCAGTGACAGGAAAAGGGGTTCACCCCTCCACTTT. The chain couples TRBV6-5 to TRBJ1-6; D may be TRBD1 (6 bases). The length of the CDR3 is 14 residues. The V gene's germline CDR1 is MNHEY and CDR2 SVGAGI. V was clipped by 5 bases and J by 9 bases, with 14 bases between them.

This clonotype was picked up a small number of times. V usage is TRBV7-6 and J usage is TRBJ2-1, with TRBD1 as a possible D gene (7 bases). Deletions cut 5 bases from V and 8 bases from J, with 19 bases between. Germline lookup yields CDR1 SGHVS and CDR2 FNYEAQ. This CDR3 spans 15 amino acids. CDR3 in amino acids: CASSQDRRRDYEQFF. The CDR3 coding sequence is TGTGCCAGCAGCCAGGACAGGAGAAGGGACTATGAGCAGTTCTTC.

This clonotype was seen only a few times. The CDR3 reads CASSSRASSYEQYF. DNA for the CDR3: TGTGCCAGCAGCTCCCGGGCCAGCTCCTACGAGCAGTACTTC. V gene TRBV7-9 combines with J gene TRBJ2-7; D ambiguous. From germline, CDR1 is SEHNR and CDR2 FQNEAQ (reference sequence). The CDR3 loop spans 14 amino acids. Trimming stripped 4 bases from V and 0 bases from J, with 10 bases between. The variable domain in full, completed from reference TRBV7-9 and TRBJ2-7, reads DTGVSQNPRHKITKRGQNVTFRCDPISEHNRLYWYRQTLGQGPEFLTYFQNEAQLEKSRLLSDRFSAERPKGSFSTLEIQRTEQGDSAMYLCASSSRASSYEQYFGPGTRLTVT.

This rearrangement joins TRBV20-1 to TRBJ2-3; D is perhaps TRBD1 (6 bases). Germline-derived CDR1 and CDR2 are DFQATT and SNEGSKA (reference sequence). Trimming took 4 bases from V and 4 from J, leaving 15 bases between them. The CDR3 extends over 14 amino acids. The CDR3 DNA is TGCAGTGCTACCAGGGGCGCGGCGGCAGATACGCAGTATTTT. Translating gives CSATRGAAADTQYF.

V is TRBV5-5 and J is TRBJ1-6; the D gene is possibly TRBD1 (6 bases). The V end was cut by 4 bases, the J end by 0 bases, with 11 bases between. In germline, CDR1 is SGHKS, CDR2 YYEKEE (reference sequence). This CDR3 has 16 amino acids. The CDR3 DNA reads TGTGCCAGCAGCAGGACAGCCAGCTCCTATAATTCACCCCTCCACTTT. It specifies CASSRTASSYNSPLHF.

This clonotype has just a few counts. The chain joins TRBV5-4 to TRBJ1-1; tentatively, D is TRBD1 (5 bases). V was shortened by 3 bases and J by 4 bases, with 13 bases between the two germline ends. The CDR3 spans 14 residues. Germline CDR1 reads SGHNT; CDR2 reads YYREEE (reference sequence). The CDR3 sequence is CASSSSGRPTEAFF. Written as DNA, the CDR3 is TGTGCCAGCAGCTCGTCAGGGCGACCCACTGAAGCTTTCTTT.

This clonotype was picked up a small number of times. The chain joins TRBV2 to TRBJ2-4; 9 nucleotides match TRBD2. Germline lookup yields CDR1 SNHLY and CDR2 FYNNEI. The CDR3 covers 18 residues. The ends lost 6 bases at V and 2 bases at J; junction bases unmatched: 14. CDR3 amino acids: CASSAPRRSGRSKNIQYF. As DNA, the CDR3 is TGTGCCAGCAGCGCCCCCCGGAGGAGCGGGAGGTCCAAAAACATTCAGTACTTC.

CDR3 DNA sequence: TGCAGTGCTGCGGGGGGGGGCTCCGTCCACCTAGCGGGAGTCAATGAGCAGTTCTTC. Translation gives CSAAGGGSVHLAGVNEQFF. The chain combines TRBV20-1 with TRBJ2-1; 10 bases fit TRBD2. Looked up from germline, CDR1 is DFQATT and CDR2 is SNEGSKA (reference sequence). The V and J ends lost 5 bases and 6 bases, in that order; junction bases with no gene match: 22. The CDR3 extends over 19 amino acids.

The chain joins TRBV28 to TRBJ1-5, with D possibly matching TRBD1 (6 bases). The CDR3 covers 17 residues. V gave up 1 base and J gave up 2 bases, with 15 bases separating them. Germline V CDR1 and CDR2: MDHEN, SYDVKM. CDR3 in amino acids: CASSLSFRGRGNQPQHF. The CDR3 DNA reads as TGTGCCAGCAGTTTATCGTTCAGGGGTAGGGGCAATCAGCCCCAGCATTTT.

This clonotype was observed a few times. The chain joins TRBV5-1 to TRBJ2-3; D remains ambiguous. The germline gives CDR1 SGHRS, CDR2 YFSETQ. V was clipped by 6 bases and J by 0 bases, with 11 bases between them. The CDR3 length is 14 residues. Written as DNA, the CDR3 is TGCGCCAGCAATCCCACAGCTAGCACAGATACGCAGTATTTT. Its translation: CASNPTASTDTQYF.

There are a few counts of this clonotype. The genes are TRBV7-3 and TRBJ1-5; 7 positions agree with TRBD1. V gave up 5 bases and J gave up 7 bases; unmatched junction bases: 5. Looked up from germline, CDR1 is SGHTA and CDR2 is FQGTGA. CDR3 size: 13 residues. CDR3 sequence (DNA): TGTGCCAGCAGCACAGGGGACGGCCAGCCCCAGCATTTT. This sequence encodes CASSTGDGQPQHF.

DNA of the CDR3: TGTGCCAGCAGTTGGGGGGCTAGCGGCAACAATGAGCAGTTCTTC. Translated: CASSWGASGNNEQFF. V gene TRBV12-3 or TRBV12-4 combines with J gene TRBJ2-1; maybe TRBD2 (7 bases). The CDR3 runs to 15 residues. Trimming shortened V by 4 bases and J by 5 bases, and 15 bases separated the two germline ends.

The chain uses TRBV12-3 or TRBV12-4 and TRBJ2-7, with no clear D. Trimming stripped 6 bases from V and 8 bases from J, with 11 bases between. The CDR3 loop spans 11 amino acids. The CDR3 region has the DNA TGTGCCAGCAGCTCCCTTATGAAGCAGTACTTC. This encodes CASSSLMKQYF.

J is TRBJ1-3 and V is TRBV12-3 or TRBV12-4, with D tentatively TRBD1 (5 bases). With 4 bases removed from V and 4 bases from J, the gap between germline ends came to 8 bases. The CDR3 is made up of 13 amino acids. CDR3 loop: CASSSPGGNTIYF. DNA for the CDR3: TGTGCCAGCAGTTCCCCAGGGGGAAACACCATATATTTT.

The genes are TRBV5-1 and TRBJ2-7; D perhaps matches TRBD2 (5 bases). This CDR3 comprises 15 residues. Germline CDR1 reads SGHRS; CDR2 reads YFSETQ. V lost 0 bases to trimming and J lost 2 bases, with 12 bases between them. The CDR3 here is CASSLDPGMTYEQYF. CDR3 sequence (DNA): TGCGCCAGCAGCTTGGACCCCGGGATGACCTACGAGCAGTACTTC.

This clonotype was observed a few times. V and J are TRBV15 and TRBJ1-5, with D tentatively TRBD1 (6 bases). V lost 1 base and J 4 bases, leaving 14 bases between the germline ends. From germline, CDR1 is LNHNV and CDR2 YYDKDF (reference sequence). The CDR3 consists of 16 residues. CDR3 protein: CATSRGGTIPNQPQHF. The CDR3 bases are TGTGCCACCAGCAGAGGGGGGACAATCCCAAATCAGCCCCAGCATTTT.

This clonotype has ten or more counts. The CDR3 DNA follows: TGTGCCACCATGGGAACGGCATCTTCCGGGGGGCATACCTACAATGAGCAGTTCTTC. Amino acid sequence: CATMGTASSGGHTYNEQFF. The J gene is TRBJ2-1, the V gene TRBV24-1; the D gene is possibly TRBD2 (7 bases). V was clipped by 8 bases and J by 2 bases, with 27 bases between them. The germline V gene has CDR1 KGHDR and CDR2 SFDVKD. This CDR3 comprises 19 residues.

This chain joins TRBV9 and TRBJ2-7, with 7 bases identical to TRBD1. Unmatched junction bases numbered 4, after V lost 4 bases and J lost 3 bases. CDR3 length: 13 residues. Germline V gives CDR1 SGDLS, CDR2 YYNGEE. The CDR3 spells CASSRGQDYEQYF. As DNA, the CDR3 is TGTGCCAGCAGCAGAGGACAGGACTACGAGCAGTACTTC.

The chain carries TRBV30 and TRBJ2-6, with 8 positions matching TRBD1. The CDR3 contains 17 residues. Germline trimming cut 3 bases from V and 1 base from J; bases unmatched to any gene: 8. Germline loops: CDR1 GTSNPN, CDR2 SVGIG (reference sequence). The CDR3 loop is CAWRADRGISGANVLTF. The CDR3 DNA sequence: TGTGCCTGGAGGGCTGACAGGGGCATTTCTGGGGCCAACGTCCTGACTTTC.

The chain recombines TRBV27 with TRBJ2-7; 8 nucleotides align to TRBD1. The CDR3 consists of 13 residues. CDR1 MNHEY and CDR2 SMNVEV come from the germline V gene (reference sequence). Trimming removed 2 bases from V and 6 bases from J; junction bases left unmatched: 3. The CDR3 bases are TGTGCCAGCAGTTTAGGACAGGGCACCGAGCAGTACTTC. It translates to CASSLGQGTEQYF.

This clonotype has just a few counts. The chain couples TRBV2 to TRBJ2-2, with 8 bases identical to TRBD2. The CDR3 loop spans 13 amino acids. V lost 11 bases, J lost 5 bases, and 7 bases stayed unmatched. CDR1 SNHLY and CDR2 FYNNEI come from the germline V gene. This CDR3 reads CAGGLGKTGELFF. The CDR3 DNA is TGTGCCGGGGGACTAGGAAAAACCGGGGAGCTGTTTTTT.

This clonotype was seen at least ten times. The chain employs TRBV27 and TRBJ2-7; D gene uncertain. CDR3 size: 14 residues. Germline CDR1 MNHEY, CDR2 SMNVEV (reference sequence). Trimming pared 4 bases from V and 6 bases from J, leaving 16 bases between. CDR3 loop: CASSWDGRSAEQYF. CDR3 DNA sequence: TGTGCCAGCAGTTGGGATGGGCGTTCCGCCGAGCAGTACTTC.